The rows below give T cell receptor beta chains drawn from one sample of a study of regulatory T cells in long-lasting Graves disease. TCRdb re-derived calls from the multiplex PCR reads in MiXCR, one entry per CDR3 protein. The data show approximately 350,000 distinct CDR3 sequences, 15% to 20% seen once. This same sample was also part of a study on T cells in Graves' hyperthyroidism and ophthalmopathy.

The sample consisted of peripheral blood mononuclear cells (PBMCs), taken at new diagnosis, from a patient treated with antithyroid drugs. The receptor set was obtained from a woman aged 18-29 years with Graves disease. CDR3s include the opening cysteine and the closing phenylalanine or tryptophan. Fields, in order: J gene, V gene, clone size, D gene, CDR3 protein, CDR3 DNA. D genes are given only for firm matches. Clone size, where shown, is once, few, many, or a class for clones that have expanded.

j_gene: TRBJ2-2; v_gene: TRBV24-1; abundance: many; d_gene: TRBD1; CDR3aa: CATSSSGGNLIGELFF; CDR3nt: TGTGCCACCAGTAGTTCAGGGGGAAACTTGATCGGGGAGCTGTTTTTT
j_gene: TRBJ2-1; v_gene: TRBV9; abundance: few; d_gene: NA; CDR3aa: CASSPLDWNNEQFF; CDR3nt: TGTGCCAGCAGCCCACTGGACTGGAACAATGAGCAGTTCTTC
j_gene: TRBJ1-3; v_gene: TRBV11-2; abundance: many; d_gene: NA; CDR3aa: CASSLEAGNTIYF; CDR3nt: TGTGCCAGCAGCTTAGAAGCCGGAAACACCATATATTTT
j_gene: TRBJ2-7; v_gene: TRBV20-1; abundance: many; d_gene: NA; CDR3aa: CSAISLGGNGGSYEQYF; CDR3nt: TGCAGTGCTATATCGTTGGGCGGGAATGGGGGATCCTACGAGCAGTACTTC
j_gene: TRBJ2-2; v_gene: TRBV11-2; abundance: many; d_gene: TRBD1; CDR3aa: CASSLLPGGNTGELFF; CDR3nt: TGTGCCAGCAGCTTATTGCCAGGGGGTAACACCGGGGAGCTGTTTTTT
j_gene: TRBJ1-1; v_gene: TRBV4-1; abundance: many; d_gene: NA; CDR3aa: CASSQENRVRRAFF; CDR3nt: TGCGCCAGCAGCCAAGAAAACAGGGTTAGGAGAGCTTTCTTT
j_gene: TRBJ2-2; v_gene: TRBV12-3/TRBV12-4; abundance: many; d_gene: TRBD1; CDR3aa: CASRRTGLNTGELFF; CDR3nt: TGTGCCAGCAGAAGGACAGGCCTGAACACCGGGGAGCTGTTTTTT
j_gene: TRBJ2-7; v_gene: TRBV4-2; abundance: many; d_gene: NA; CDR3aa: CASSQAKSNSYEQYF; CDR3nt: TGTGCCAGCAGCCAAGCGAAATCGAACTCCTACGAGCAGTACTTC
j_gene: TRBJ2-1; v_gene: TRBV19; abundance: few; d_gene: NA; CDR3aa: CASSDPLGLAYNEQFF; CDR3nt: TGTGCCAGTAGTGACCCCCTGGGATTGGCATACAATGAGCAGTTCTTC
j_gene: TRBJ2-6; v_gene: TRBV7-8; abundance: NA; d_gene: NA; CDR3aa: CASSSFSRAVLRSGANVLTF; CDR3nt: TGTGCCAGCAGCTCCTTTTCTCGGGCAGTGCTCCGATCTGGGGCCAACGTCCTGACTTTC
j_gene: TRBJ2-1; v_gene: TRBV5-1; abundance: many; d_gene: NA; CDR3aa: CASSLETSTNEQFF; CDR3nt: TGCGCCAGCAGCTTGGAGACTAGTACCAATGAGCAGTTCTTC
j_gene: TRBJ1-5; v_gene: TRBV7-8; abundance: few; d_gene: NA; CDR3aa: CASSAGQNNQPQHF; CDR3nt: TGTGCCAGCAGCGCTGGACAGAACAATCAGCCCCAGCATTTT
j_gene: TRBJ1-1; v_gene: TRBV6-1; abundance: NA; d_gene: NA; CDR3aa: CALSPRESAEAFF; CDR3nt: TGTGCACTCTCTCCCAGGGAGTCGGCTGAAGCTTTCTTT
j_gene: TRBJ2-7; v_gene: TRBV5-5; abundance: many; d_gene: NA; CDR3aa: CASSGGPQGWYEQYF; CDR3nt: TGTGCCAGCAGCGGAGGACCACAGGGTTGGTACGAGCAGTACTTC
j_gene: TRBJ2-5; v_gene: TRBV6-2/TRBV6-3; abundance: many; d_gene: NA; CDR3aa: CASARGRGREETQYF; CDR3nt: TGTGCCAGCGCCCGGGGCAGGGGACGGGAGGAGACCCAGTACTTC
j_gene: TRBJ2-7; v_gene: TRBV10-2; abundance: NA; d_gene: TRBD2; CDR3aa: CASAFPTSGRETYEQYF; CDR3nt: TGCGCCAGCGCCTTTCCTACTAGCGGTAGGGAGACCTACGAGCAGTACTTC
j_gene: TRBJ2-6; v_gene: TRBV6-2/TRBV6-3; abundance: many; d_gene: TRBD2; CDR3aa: CASSYSMAGVNTGANVLTF; CDR3nt: TGTGCCAGCAGTTACTCGATGGCGGGAGTTAACACCGGGGCCAACGTCCTGACTTTC
j_gene: TRBJ2-7; v_gene: TRBV28; abundance: many; d_gene: NA; CDR3aa: CASSVTEQYF; CDR3nt: TGTGCCAGCAGTGTGACCGAGCAGTACTTC
j_gene: TRBJ2-1; v_gene: TRBV30; abundance: NA; d_gene: TRBD2; CDR3aa: CAWRESGRGNNEQFF; CDR3nt: TGTGCCTGGAGAGAGAGCGGGAGGGGTAATAATGAGCAGTTCTTC
j_gene: TRBJ1-1; v_gene: TRBV9; abundance: few; d_gene: NA; CDR3aa: CASSAFVQGDTEAFF; CDR3nt: TGTGCCAGCAGCGCGTTCGTCCAAGGCGACACTGAAGCTTTCTTT
j_gene: TRBJ2-1; v_gene: TRBV6-1; abundance: few; d_gene: NA; CDR3aa: CASSGEGGGAHNEQFF; CDR3nt: TGTGCCAGCAGTGGGGAGGGAGGGGGCGCGCACAATGAGCAGTTCTTC
j_gene: TRBJ2-3; v_gene: TRBV5-1; abundance: NA; d_gene: TRBD2; CDR3aa: CASSLVSSGATDTQYF; CDR3nt: TGCGCCAGCAGCTTGGTTTCCAGCGGGGCCACAGATACGCAGTATTTT
j_gene: TRBJ1-5; v_gene: TRBV3-1; abundance: many; d_gene: NA; CDR3aa: CASGRGRQPQHF; CDR3nt: TGTGCCAGCGGCAGGGGCAGGCAGCCCCAGCATTTT
j_gene: TRBJ1-5; v_gene: TRBV24-1; abundance: NA; d_gene: NA; CDR3aa: CATSDRQAGNQPQHF; CDR3nt: TGTGCCACCAGTGATAGACAGGCGGGCAATCAGCCCCAGCATTTT
j_gene: TRBJ2-5; v_gene: TRBV2; abundance: many; d_gene: NA; CDR3aa: CASRPDTVQETQYF; CDR3nt: TGTGCCAGCAGACCGGACACCGTCCAAGAGACCCAGTACTTC
j_gene: TRBJ1-5; v_gene: TRBV28; abundance: NA; d_gene: TRBD1; CDR3aa: CASRPGTVNQPQHF; CDR3nt: TGTGCCAGCAGACCCGGGACAGTCAATCAGCCCCAGCATTTT
j_gene: TRBJ2-1; v_gene: TRBV27; abundance: few; d_gene: NA; CDR3aa: CASSFERAYNEQFF; CDR3nt: TGTGCCAGCAGTTTTGAGCGGGCCTACAATGAGCAGTTCTTC
j_gene: TRBJ2-7; v_gene: TRBV12-3/TRBV12-4; abundance: few; d_gene: NA; CDR3aa: CASRQGNYEQYF; CDR3nt: TGTGCCAGCAGGCAGGGAAACTACGAGCAGTACTTC
j_gene: TRBJ2-7; v_gene: TRBV20-1; abundance: many; d_gene: TRBD2; CDR3aa: CGGLAGASSYEQYF; CDR3nt: TGCGGGGGACTAGCGGGGGCTTCCTCCTACGAGCAGTACTTC
j_gene: TRBJ1-4; v_gene: TRBV5-1; abundance: NA; d_gene: NA; CDR3aa: CASSSTPTNEKLFF; CDR3nt: TGCGCCAGCAGCTCGACTCCGACTAATGAAAAACTGTTTTTT
j_gene: TRBJ2-1; v_gene: TRBV30; abundance: many; d_gene: TRBD2; CDR3aa: CAWSVPGTSGSFDEQFF; CDR3nt: TGTGCCTGGAGTGTCCCCGGGACTAGCGGGAGTTTCGATGAGCAGTTCTTC
j_gene: TRBJ1-1; v_gene: TRBV6-5; abundance: NA; d_gene: NA; CDR3aa: CASSYRTSTEAFF; CDR3nt: TGTGCCAGCAGTTACCGGACCTCCACTGAAGCTTTCTTT
j_gene: TRBJ2-2; v_gene: TRBV7-9; abundance: many; d_gene: NA; CDR3aa: CASSLVQPTGELFF; CDR3nt: TGTGCCAGCAGCTTGGTACAGCCCACCGGGGAGCTGTTTTTT
j_gene: TRBJ1-4; v_gene: TRBV30; abundance: many; d_gene: NA; CDR3aa: CAWSRLGSGLNEKLFF; CDR3nt: TGTGCCTGGAGCCGCCTTGGGTCAGGGCTGAATGAAAAACTGTTTTTT
j_gene: TRBJ2-7; v_gene: TRBV4-1; abundance: many; d_gene: NA; CDR3aa: CASSQGGYSYEQYF; CDR3nt: TGCGCCAGCAGCCAAGGCGGTTACTCCTACGAGCAGTACTTC
j_gene: TRBJ2-7; v_gene: TRBV4-1; abundance: many; d_gene: NA; CDR3aa: CASSQGDSGSEQYF; CDR3nt: TGCGCCAGCAGCCAAGGAGACAGCGGCTCAGAGCAGTACTTC
j_gene: TRBJ2-7; v_gene: TRBV11-2; abundance: NA; d_gene: TRBD2; CDR3aa: CASSLLSASGSYEQYF; CDR3nt: TGTGCCAGCAGCTTACTTTCGGCTAGCGGCTCCTACGAGCAGTACTTC
j_gene: TRBJ1-1; v_gene: TRBV20-1; abundance: many; d_gene: NA; CDR3aa: CSASWGGNTEAFF; CDR3nt: TGCAGTGCTAGTTGGGGGGGGAACACTGAAGCTTTCTTT
j_gene: TRBJ1-1; v_gene: TRBV6-1; abundance: many; d_gene: NA; CDR3aa: CASSEWRASEAFF; CDR3nt: TGTGCCAGCAGTGAATGGCGGGCATCTGAAGCTTTCTTT
j_gene: TRBJ2-7; v_gene: TRBV28; abundance: many; d_gene: TRBD1; CDR3aa: CASRTGADYEQYF; CDR3nt: TGTGCCAGCAGGACAGGGGCGGACTACGAGCAGTACTTC
j_gene: TRBJ1-1; v_gene: TRBV2; abundance: few; d_gene: NA; CDR3aa: CATSRVGGTEAFF; CDR3nt: TGTGCCACTTCCAGGGTCGGGGGCACTGAAGCTTTCTTT
j_gene: TRBJ1-2; v_gene: TRBV12-3/TRBV12-4; abundance: many; d_gene: TRBD1; CDR3aa: CASRQTQGAGYGYTF; CDR3nt: TGTGCCAGCAGACAAACACAGGGGGCCGGCTATGGCTACACCTTC
j_gene: TRBJ2-1; v_gene: TRBV12-3/TRBV12-4; abundance: many; d_gene: NA; CDR3aa: CASSLGLAGAGEQFF; CDR3nt: TGTGCCAGCAGCTTAGGTCTAGCAGGGGCTGGTGAGCAGTTCTTC
j_gene: TRBJ2-1; v_gene: TRBV20-1; abundance: many; d_gene: TRBD2; CDR3aa: CSAPTSGRNNEQFF; CDR3nt: TGCAGTGCCCCAACTAGCGGGAGGAACAATGAGCAGTTCTTC
j_gene: TRBJ2-7; v_gene: TRBV2; abundance: NA; d_gene: NA; CDR3aa: CASTADTRYEQYF; CDR3nt: TGTGCCAGCACTGCAGACACTAGATACGAGCAGTACTTC
j_gene: TRBJ1-5; v_gene: TRBV30; abundance: many; d_gene: NA; CDR3aa: CAWSVGTTYSNQPQHF; CDR3nt: TGTGCCTGGAGCGTTGGAACTACGTATAGCAATCAGCCCCAGCATTTT
j_gene: TRBJ2-7; v_gene: TRBV28; abundance: many; d_gene: TRBD2; CDR3aa: CASSGTSSSYEQYF; CDR3nt: TGTGCCAGCAGTGGGACTAGCAGCTCCTACGAGCAGTACTTC
j_gene: TRBJ2-1; v_gene: TRBV6-2/TRBV6-3; abundance: many; d_gene: NA; CDR3aa: CASSYSRSSYNEQFF; CDR3nt: TGTGCCAGCAGTTACTCGCGGAGCTCCTACAATGAGCAGTTCTTC
j_gene: TRBJ2-2; v_gene: TRBV18; abundance: many; d_gene: TRBD1; CDR3aa: CASSPGTGNTGELFF; CDR3nt: TGTGCCAGCAGTCCCGGGACAGGGAACACCGGGGAGCTGTTTTTT
j_gene: TRBJ1-2; v_gene: TRBV28; abundance: many; d_gene: NA; CDR3aa: CASSSGPTRGDGYTF; CDR3nt: TGTGCCAGCAGTTCAGGGCCCACCCGCGGCGATGGCTACACCTTC